The T cell receptor beta chain described here comes from a study of T-cell reconstitution after alpha-beta-depleted transplantation in children. Whole-study results and caveats: Newly produced T cells mostly provided counts and TCRbeta diversity after one year, as hyperexpanded clones declined. Surviving recipient T cells and intrathymic progenitors accounted for some patients' high TCRbeta diversity at day 60. The study reportedly traced alpha-beta T cells about two months after transplant to several hundred expanded graft clones.

Germline assignment: CDR1 MNHEY and CDR2 SMNVEV (reference sequence). The CDR3 has 14 residues. Regarding this clonotype: As yet, its antigen is unknown. At one end the junction does not follow the germline gene, possibly because of a read error.

The library targeted TCRbeta and was prepared with unique molecular identifiers. One entry per CDR3 protein results from TCRdb running MiXCR on the PCR reads. This sample carries 250,000 to 400,000 distinct CDR3 sequences, 20% to 30% of them seen once, and the ten largest clones take 9.5% to 13%. This sequence joins TRBV27 and TRBJ2-2, with D perhaps assigned TRBD1 or TRBD2 (5 bases each). This clonotype originated in a male patient aged 10 to 17 who had a stem cell transplant for acute lymphoblastic leukemia, so the T cells may come from the graft donor. Sequenced material: PBMCs, mostly from graft donor cells, taken 180 days after TCRalphabeta/CD19-depleted stem cell transplant. DNA of the CDR3: TGTGCCAGCTCCTGGACAATAAGAACCGGGGCGCTGTTTTTT. Translating it yields CASSWTIRTGALFF.